This T cell receptor (beta chain) was documented in a study of T cell responses to AZD1222 COVID-19 vaccine. The germline V gene encodes CDR1 LNHDA and CDR2 SQIVND (reference sequence). This CDR3 has 19 amino acids. TCRdb's copy holds only in-frame clones and misses some; the assay was immunoSEQ multiplex PCR. Here the sample spans about 130,000 clones, 70% to 90% being singletons. A remark on this clone: Its antigen remains unknown. One end of the junction does not line up with germline, which may come from a read error.

Findings and limits, study-wide: Sampling captured repertoires only after the peak T cell response. The breadth and depth of Spike-specific TCRs increased once two AZD1222 doses had been given. Clonal diversity was possibly underestimated, and white British individuals and females predominated among donors.

The starting material was peripheral blood, obtained on day 0 of AZD1222 vaccination. The source of this sequence is an adult in good health. The chain recombines TRBV19 with TRBJ1-2, with 10 bases identical to TRBD1. DNA of the CDR3: TGTGCCGGTAGTATCCGAAACCGGGACAGGGGTCGTTTAAGAGGTGGCTACACCTTC. It encodes CAGSIRNRDRGRLRGGYTF.